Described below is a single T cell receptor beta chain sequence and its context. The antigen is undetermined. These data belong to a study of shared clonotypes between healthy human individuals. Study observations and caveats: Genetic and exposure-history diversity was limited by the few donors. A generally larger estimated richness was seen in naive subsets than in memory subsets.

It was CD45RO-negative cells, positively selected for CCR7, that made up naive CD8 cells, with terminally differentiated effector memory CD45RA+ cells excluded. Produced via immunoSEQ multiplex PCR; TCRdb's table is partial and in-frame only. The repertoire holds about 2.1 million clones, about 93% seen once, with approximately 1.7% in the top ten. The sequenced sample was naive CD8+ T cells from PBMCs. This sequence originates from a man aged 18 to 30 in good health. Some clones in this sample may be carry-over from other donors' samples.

The CDR3 DNA is TGTGCCAGCAGTTTGAGACACGGAGCCACAGATACGCAGTATTTT. Translating gives CASSLRHGATDTQYF. V and J are TRBV27 and TRBJ2-3; D unresolved. This CDR3 spans 15 amino acids. Deletions cut 3 bases from V and 2 bases from J, with 12 bases between. Germline CDR1 and CDR2: MNHEY and SMNVEV (reference sequence).